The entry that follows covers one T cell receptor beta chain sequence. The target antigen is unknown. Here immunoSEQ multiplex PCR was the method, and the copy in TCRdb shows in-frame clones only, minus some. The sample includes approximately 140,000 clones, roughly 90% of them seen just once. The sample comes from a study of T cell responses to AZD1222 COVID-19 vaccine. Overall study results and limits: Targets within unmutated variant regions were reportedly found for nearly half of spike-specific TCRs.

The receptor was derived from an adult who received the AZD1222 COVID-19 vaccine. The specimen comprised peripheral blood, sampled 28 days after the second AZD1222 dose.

The CDR3 DNA reads TGTGCCAGCAGCGCTCGTTCGGGGAGTTATGGCTACACCTTC. It codes for CASSARSGSYGYTF. This sequence joins TRBV9 and TRBJ1-2, with no clear D. The CDR3 is made up of 14 amino acids. CDR1 is SGDLS and CDR2 is YYNGEE in the germline V gene. Trimming pared 3 bases from V and 5 bases from J, leaving 14 bases between.